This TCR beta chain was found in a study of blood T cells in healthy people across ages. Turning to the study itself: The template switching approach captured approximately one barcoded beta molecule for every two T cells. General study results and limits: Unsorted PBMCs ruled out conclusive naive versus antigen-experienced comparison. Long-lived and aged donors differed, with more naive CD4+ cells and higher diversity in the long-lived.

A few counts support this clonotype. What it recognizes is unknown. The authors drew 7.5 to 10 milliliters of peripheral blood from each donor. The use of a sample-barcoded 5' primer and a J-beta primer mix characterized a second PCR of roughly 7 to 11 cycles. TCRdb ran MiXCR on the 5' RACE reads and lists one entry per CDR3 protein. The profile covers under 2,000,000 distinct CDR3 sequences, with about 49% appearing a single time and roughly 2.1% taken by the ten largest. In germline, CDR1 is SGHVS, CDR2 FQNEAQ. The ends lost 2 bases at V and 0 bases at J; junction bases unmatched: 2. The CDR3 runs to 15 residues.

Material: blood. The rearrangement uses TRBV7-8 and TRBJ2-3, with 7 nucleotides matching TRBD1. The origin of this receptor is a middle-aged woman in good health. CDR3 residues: CASSLLGQSTDTQYF. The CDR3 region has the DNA TGTGCCAGCAGCTTATTGGGACAGAGCACAGATACGCAGTATTTT.